Listed here are 21 T cell receptor beta chains from one sample, sequenced in a study of regulatory T cells in long-lasting Graves disease. With iRepertoire HTBI primers and Arm-PCR of CDR3 regions, TCR beta libraries were built. A single record per CDR3 protein comes from TCRdb applying MiXCR to the multiplex PCR reads. In the table there are under 800,000 distinct CDR3 sequences, under 20% of which are singletons. Time point specified: newly diagnosed GD, antithyroid drugs for less than 3 months. PBMC-extracted RNA yielded the TCR library. These same records also appear under a second study, on T cells in Graves' hyperthyroidism and ophthalmopathy.

Material: peripheral blood mononuclear cells (PBMCs), obtained at new diagnosis, from a patient treated with antithyroid drugs. These receptors all come from a woman in her twenties or thirties with Graves disease.

This clonotype has at least ten counts. The rearrangement links TRBV7-8 to TRBJ2-5; 9 bases fit TRBD1. The CDR3 sequence is 14 residues long. V trimming: 5 bases; J trimming: 9 bases; junction bases outside the gene matches: 10. Germline-derived CDR1 and CDR2 are SGHVS and FQNEAQ. The CDR3 reads CASSKRQGGAAQYF. As DNA, the CDR3 is TGTGCCAGCAGCAAACGACAGGGGGGGGCGGCCCAGTACTTC.

This clonotype was found many times. The chain couples TRBV9 to TRBJ1-1; no clear D gene. From germline, CDR1 is SGDLS and CDR2 YYNGEE. Trimming took 0 bases from V and 0 from J, leaving 12 bases between them. The CDR3 extends over 16 amino acids. CDR3: CASSVGTGSMNTEAFF. The CDR3 region has the DNA TGTGCCAGCAGCGTAGGGACGGGTTCAATGAACACTGAAGCTTTCTTT.

In its sample, this clonotype was seen many times. The chain recombines TRBV7-9 with TRBJ2-3; 7 bases line up with TRBD1. The CDR3 is 18 amino acids. V was pared by 4 bases and J by 2 bases, with 15 bases of the junction left unmatched. CDR1 and CDR2 from the germline V gene are SEHNR and FQNEAQ (reference sequence). CDR3 DNA: TGTGCCAGCAGCTCCTTTATTACCCGGGACAGTGTCACAGATACGCAGTATTTT. Residues: CASSSFITRDSVTDTQYF.

This clonotype occurred a few times. The chain is built from TRBV6-5 and TRBJ1-3, with D tentatively TRBD1 (5 bases). Germline V gives CDR1 MNHEY, CDR2 SVGAGI. This CDR3 spans 18 amino acids. The V and J ends lost 0 bases and 0 bases respectively, with 15 bases between them. The DNA of the CDR3 is TGTGCCAGCAGTTACTCTGAGCGCCCAGGGATCTCTGGAAACACCATATATTTT. Translated: CASSYSERPGISGNTIYF.

This clonotype was seen only a few times. This rearrangement joins TRBV27 to TRBJ1-1, with D uncertain. The CDR3 loop spans 13 amino acids. Trimming left V 7 bases short and J 1 base short, with 10 bases between. The germline V gene has CDR1 MNHEY and CDR2 SMNVEV (reference sequence). CDR3 region: CASIRTGNTEAFF. CDR3 sequence (DNA): TGTGCCAGCATCAGGACGGGGAACACTGAAGCTTTCTTT.

This clonotype has ten or more counts. The chain combines TRBV6-1 with TRBJ2-3; D is perhaps TRBD1 (6 bases). The CDR3 is 15 residues long. Trimming cost V 4 bases and J 0 bases, with 11 bases left between them. Germline V CDR1 and CDR2: MNHNS, SASEGT. The CDR3 DNA reads TGTGCCAGCAGTGTAACAGGGAGCAGCACAGATACGCAGTATTTT. Translating gives CASSVTGSSTDTQYF.

This rearrangement joins TRBV6-1 to TRBJ2-7; 10 bases line up with TRBD2. Trimming at V came to 6 bases and at J to 2 bases, leaving 7 bases not matched to a gene. The CDR3 has 15 residues. Per germline, CDR1 MNHNS and CDR2 SASEGT. The CDR3 region has the DNA TGTGCCAGCAGCCAGACCGGGACTAGCGCCTACGAGCAGTACTTC. This encodes CASSQTGTSAYEQYF.

Worth noting for this clonotype: A much larger clone lies one base from this, so it may be a read error. The V gene is TRBV20-1, the J gene TRBJ1-1; D gene unclear. The CDR3 runs 14 residues. Germline V lookup: CDR1 DFQATT, CDR2 SNEGSKA (reference sequence). The CDR3 reads CGALSRELDTEAFF. The CDR3 region has the DNA TGCGGTGCCCTAAGCCGGGAGTTGGACACTGAAGCTTTCTTT.

This clonotype was seen at least ten times. This chain links TRBV2 with TRBJ1-1; 9 positions agree with TRBD1. CDR3 length equals 14 residues. The germline V gene encodes CDR1 SNHLY and CDR2 FYNNEI. V gave up 7 bases and J gave up 1 base; unmatched junction bases: 4. The CDR3 loop is CASTDRGKNTEAFF. CDR3 coding DNA: TGTGCCAGCACGGACAGGGGTAAGAACACTGAAGCTTTCTTT.

This clonotype was detected ten times or more. This chain connects TRBV6-5 to TRBJ1-1; the match to TRBD1 covers 7 bases. The junction had 8 bases not matched to a gene; V was cut back by 0 bases and J by 1 base. The germline CDR1 and CDR2 sequences are MNHEY and SVGAGI. The CDR3 sequence is 17 residues long. The CDR3 sequence is CASSYSSRGQKNTEAFF. The DNA for the CDR3 is TGTGCCAGCAGTTACTCGTCTCGGGGACAGAAGAACACTGAAGCTTTCTTT.

A few counts support this clonotype. The V and J genes are TRBV19 and TRBJ1-1; 8 bases are a match to TRBD1. Germline CDR1 and CDR2: LNHDA and SQIVND (reference sequence). The CDR3 length is 13 residues. V shed 5 bases and J 10 bases; nucleotides not matched to a gene: 9. In DNA, the CDR3 is TGTGCCAGTAGTTACCCGACAGGGGTGAGAGCTTTCTTT. This gives the protein CASSYPTGVRAFF.

This clonotype was counted ten times or more. This rearrangement joins TRBV6-5 to TRBJ1-4; D gene uncertain. There are 18 residues in the CDR3. The V end lost 0 bases, the J end lost 0 bases, and 14 bases lay between the germline ends. The germline V gene encodes CDR1 MNHEY and CDR2 SVGAGI. The CDR3 is CASSYSGGGFATNEKLFF. CDR3 nucleotides: TGTGCCAGCAGTTACTCGGGTGGAGGGTTCGCAACTAATGAAAAACTGTTTTTT.

The CDR3 DNA is TGTGCCAGTTCCCCCTTTCCGGGGGGGGGATGGGCTAGCGGAAATGAGCAGTTCTTC. Its protein product is CASSPFPGGGWASGNEQFF. The rearrangement joins TRBV27 to TRBJ2-1; TRBD2 aligns across 8 bases. V lost 9 bases to trimming and J lost 7 bases; unmatched junction nucleotides: 26. Germline V gene data show CDR1 as MNHEY and CDR2 as SMNVEV (reference sequence). The CDR3 is 19 amino acids.

In this sample, this clonotype turned up many times. The junction and the germline gene differ at one end; a read error may be behind it. The chain joins TRBV6-1 to TRBJ2-7; 10 nucleotides line up with TRBD1. There are 14 residues in the CDR3. Germline V lookup: CDR1 MNHNS, CDR2 SASEGT. The DNA for the CDR3 is TGTGCCAGCAGAGAGGGACAGGGGTCGTACGGGCAGTACTTC. Its translation: CASREGQGSYGQYF.

This clonotype appeared once. V usage is TRBV5-1 and J usage is TRBJ2-3; D tentatively fits TRBD1 or TRBD2 (6 bases each). Per the germline V gene, CDR1 is SGHRS and CDR2 is YFSETQ. The CDR3 loop spans 14 amino acids. V shed 4 bases and J shed 2 bases, with 11 bases lying between them. The CDR3 sequence: CASSRGAATDTQYF. The CDR3 bases are TGCGCCAGCAGCAGGGGGGCAGCCACAGATACGCAGTATTTT.

This sequence joins TRBV3-1 and TRBJ1-2; D might be TRBD1 (5 bases). The CDR3 is 15 residues long. The germline CDR1 and CDR2 sequences are LGHDT and YNNKEL (reference sequence). V gave up 4 bases and J gave up 8 bases, with 20 bases separating them. CDR3 amino acids: CASSRLGERGGGYTF. Written as DNA, the CDR3 is TGTGCCAGCAGCCGTCTGGGTGAGAGGGGAGGAGGCTACACCTTC.

This clonotype turned up a few times. This chain uses TRBV2 with TRBJ2-7, with 10 bases lining up with TRBD2. This CDR3 is built from 15 residues. The V gene's germline CDR1 is SNHLY and CDR2 FYNNEI. The V gene end was trimmed by 4 bases and the J gene end by 3 bases; junction bases not matched to a gene: 6. The CDR3 here is CASSGLAGVFYEQYF. Here the CDR3 DNA reads TGTGCCAGCAGTGGTCTAGCGGGAGTATTCTACGAGCAGTACTTC.

A word on this clonotype: A read error is likely here: a far larger clone is one base away. V and J are TRBV2 and TRBJ2-3; D perhaps matches TRBD1 (6 bases). TRBJ1-1 explains the end of the DNA better; the J call may be wrong. This CDR3 spans 16 amino acids. From germline, CDR1 is SNHLY and CDR2 FYNNEI. In DNA, the CDR3 is TGTGCCAGCTATCGGACAGCTATAATCGCGTTTACTGTAGCTTTCTTT. This gives the protein CASYRTAIIAFTVAFF.

This clonotype has ten or more counts. This chain connects TRBV30 to TRBJ2-3; tentatively, D is TRBD1 (6 bases). V lost 4 bases and J 6 bases, leaving 11 bases between the germline ends. The CDR3 runs to 12 residues. The germline V gene encodes CDR1 GTSNPN and CDR2 SVGIG (reference sequence). The CDR3 region is CAWTSGADTQYF. CDR3 bases: TGTGCCTGGACTTCAGGGGCTGATACGCAGTATTTT. Supplemented by reference TRBV30 and TRBJ2-3, the full variable domain reads SQTIHQWPATLVQPVGSPLSLECTVEGTSNPNLYWYRQAAGRGLQLLFYSVGIGQISSEVPQNLSASRPQDRQFILSSKKLLLSDSGFYLCAWTSGADTQYFGPGTRLTVL.

At least ten counts were recorded for this clonotype. The gene calls are TRBV28 and TRBJ1-1; maybe TRBD1 (6 bases). CDR1 MDHEN and CDR2 SYDVKM come from the germline V gene. Deletions cut 6 bases from V and 1 base from J, with 12 bases between. The CDR3 extends over 14 amino acids. The CDR3 nucleotides read TGTGCCAGCAGGAAACAGGGAGGGAACACTGAAGCTTTCTTT. Its translation: CASRKQGGNTEAFF.

This chain links TRBV19 with TRBJ2-2; 8 positions agree with TRBD1. The CDR3 contains 17 residues. The V gene end was trimmed by 5 bases and the J gene end by 7 bases; junction bases not matched to a gene: 15. The germline V gene has CDR1 LNHDA and CDR2 SQIVND (reference sequence). The DNA of the CDR3 is TGTGCCAGTAGTCCGTCGTCTGGACAGGGACCGGTCGGGGAGCTGTTTTTT. Translation: CASSPSSGQGPVGELFF.